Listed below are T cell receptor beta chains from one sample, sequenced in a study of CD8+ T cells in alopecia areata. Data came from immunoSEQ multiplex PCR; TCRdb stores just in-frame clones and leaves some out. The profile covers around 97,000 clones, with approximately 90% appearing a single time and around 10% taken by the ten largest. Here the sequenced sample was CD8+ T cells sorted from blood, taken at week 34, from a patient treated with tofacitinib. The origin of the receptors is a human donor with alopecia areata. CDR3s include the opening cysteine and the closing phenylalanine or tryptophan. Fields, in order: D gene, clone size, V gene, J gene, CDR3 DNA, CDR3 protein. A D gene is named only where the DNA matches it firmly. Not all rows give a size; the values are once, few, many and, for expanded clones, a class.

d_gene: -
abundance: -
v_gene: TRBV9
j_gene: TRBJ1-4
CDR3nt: TGTGCAAGCTCCCTGGGGGCAGATATGGATGAAAAACTGTTTTTT
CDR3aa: CASSLGADMDEKLFF

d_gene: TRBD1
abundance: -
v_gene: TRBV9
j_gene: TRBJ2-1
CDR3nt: TGTGCCAGCAGCCCGATAACGGGGACAGGGTACAATGAGCAGTTCTTC
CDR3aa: CASSPITGTGYNEQFF

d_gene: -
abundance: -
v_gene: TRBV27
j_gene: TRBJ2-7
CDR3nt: TGTGCCAGCAGTCCGCGAGGGGCCTCCTACGAGCAGTACTTC
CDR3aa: CASSPRGASYEQYF

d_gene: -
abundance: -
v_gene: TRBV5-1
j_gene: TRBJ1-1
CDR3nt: TGCGCCAGCAGCGGGGACACTGAAGCTTTCTTT
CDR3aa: CASSGDTEAFF

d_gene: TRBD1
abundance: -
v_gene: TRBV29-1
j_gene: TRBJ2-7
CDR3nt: TGCAGCGTTGAAACCCAGACAGGGGACAGCTCCTACGAGCAGTACTTC
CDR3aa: CSVETQTGDSSYEQYF

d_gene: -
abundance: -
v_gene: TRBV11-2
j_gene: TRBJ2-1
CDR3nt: TGTGCCAGCAGCTTAGGTCTCTCTATGGGGCAGTTCTTC
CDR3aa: CASSLGLSMGQFF

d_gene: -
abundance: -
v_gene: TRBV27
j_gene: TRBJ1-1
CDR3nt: TGTGCCAGCAGTTTAAGGTCCGGGGGGGTTTACACTGAAGCTTTCTTT
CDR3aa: CASSLRSGGVYTEAFF

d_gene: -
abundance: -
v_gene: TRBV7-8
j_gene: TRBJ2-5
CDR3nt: TGTGCCAGCAGCTTAACCCAAGAGACCCAGTACTTC
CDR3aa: CASSLTQETQYF

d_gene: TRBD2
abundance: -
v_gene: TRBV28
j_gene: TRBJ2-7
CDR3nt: TGTGCCAGCAGTTTATCTAGCGGGAGCCCCGTCTCCTACGAGCAGTACTTC
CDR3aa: CASSLSSGSPVSYEQYF

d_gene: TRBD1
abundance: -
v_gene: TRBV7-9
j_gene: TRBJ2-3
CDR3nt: TGTGCCAGCAGAGGACAGGGGAGCACAGATACGCAGTATTTT
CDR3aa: CASRGQGSTDTQYF

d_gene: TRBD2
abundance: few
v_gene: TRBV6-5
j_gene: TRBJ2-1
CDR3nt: TGTGCCAGCAGTCTAGCGGACGGGCTGAATGAGCAGTTCTTC
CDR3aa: CASSLADGLNEQFF

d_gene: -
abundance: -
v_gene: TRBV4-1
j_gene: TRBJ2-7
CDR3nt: TGCGCCAGCAGCCAAGAAGGCTCCTACGAGCAGTACTTC
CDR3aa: CASSQEGSYEQYF

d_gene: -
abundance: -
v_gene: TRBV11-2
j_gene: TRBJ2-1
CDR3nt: TGTGCCAGCAGCTTAGTTGAAGGTGGAGATGAGCAGTTCTTC
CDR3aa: CASSLVEGGDEQFF

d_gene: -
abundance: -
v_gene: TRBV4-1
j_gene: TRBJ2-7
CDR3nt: TGCGCCAGCAGCCAAGATCCGGGTGACTACGAGCAGTACTTC
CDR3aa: CASSQDPGDYEQYF

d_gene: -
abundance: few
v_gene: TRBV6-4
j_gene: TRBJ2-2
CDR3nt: TGTGCCAGCAGTGACCGGGAAACCGGGGAGCTGTTTTTT
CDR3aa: CASSDRETGELFF

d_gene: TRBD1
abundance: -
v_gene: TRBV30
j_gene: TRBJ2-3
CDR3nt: TGTGCCTGGGGGGACAGGACTATATCGTCAGATACGCAGTATTTT
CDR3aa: CAWGDRTISSDTQYF

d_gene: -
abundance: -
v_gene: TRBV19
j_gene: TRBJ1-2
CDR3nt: TGTGCCAGTAGTATAGGCGCAGGGGTAGAGGACTATGGCTACACCTTC
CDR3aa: CASSIGAGVEDYGYTF

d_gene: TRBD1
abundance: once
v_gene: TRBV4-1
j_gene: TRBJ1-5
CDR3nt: TGCGCCAGCAGCCCGACAGGGGGTCAGCCCCAGCATTTT
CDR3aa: CASSPTGGQPQHF

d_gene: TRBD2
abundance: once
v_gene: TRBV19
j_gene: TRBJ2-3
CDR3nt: TGTGCCACAAGCGGGGATGGGACAGATACGCAGTATTTT
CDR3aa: CATSGDGTDTQYF

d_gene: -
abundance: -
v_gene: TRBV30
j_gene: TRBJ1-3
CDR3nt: TGTGCCTGGAGTATAGGGGACGGAAACACCATATATTTT
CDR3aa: CAWSIGDGNTIYF

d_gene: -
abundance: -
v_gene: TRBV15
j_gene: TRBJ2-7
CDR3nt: TGTGCCACCAGCAGGGGCCCGCCGCAGGCCCACGAGCAGTACTTC
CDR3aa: CATSRGPPQAHEQYF

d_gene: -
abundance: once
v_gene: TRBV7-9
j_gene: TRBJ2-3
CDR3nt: TGTGCCAGCAGCCCCCGTGAGGACCGACCGAGCACAGATACGCAGTATTTT
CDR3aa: CASSPREDRPSTDTQYF

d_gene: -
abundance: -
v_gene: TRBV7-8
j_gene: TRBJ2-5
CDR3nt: TGTGCCAGCAGCTTAGTCGGCCCGATGGAGACCCAGTACTTC
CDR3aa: CASSLVGPMETQYF

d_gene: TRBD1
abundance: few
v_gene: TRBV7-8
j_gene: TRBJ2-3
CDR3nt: TGTGCCAGCAGCCGGGGACAGGGGAGCGATACGCAGTATTTT
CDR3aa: CASSRGQGSDTQYF

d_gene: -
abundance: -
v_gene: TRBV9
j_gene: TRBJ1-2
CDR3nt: TGTGCCAGCAGCGTAGGGGGGCCCTATGGCTACACCTTC
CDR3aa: CASSVGGPYGYTF

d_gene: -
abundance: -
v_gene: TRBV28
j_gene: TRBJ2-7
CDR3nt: TGTGCCAGCGGAGTGCGGGCCGAGCAGTACTTC
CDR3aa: CASGVRAEQYF

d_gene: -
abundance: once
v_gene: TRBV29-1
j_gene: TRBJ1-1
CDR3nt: TGCAGCGTAGCCGGGGGCGGGAGCACTGAAGCTTTCTTT
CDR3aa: CSVAGGGSTEAFF

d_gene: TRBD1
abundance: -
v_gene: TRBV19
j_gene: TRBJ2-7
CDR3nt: TGTGCCAGTAGTCGACAGGGGGCCTACGAGCAGTACTTC
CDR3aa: CASSRQGAYEQYF

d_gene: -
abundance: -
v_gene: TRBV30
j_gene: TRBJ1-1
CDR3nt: TGTGCCTGGAGTGAGGGGTGGAACACTGAAGCTTTCTTT
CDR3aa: CAWSEGWNTEAFF

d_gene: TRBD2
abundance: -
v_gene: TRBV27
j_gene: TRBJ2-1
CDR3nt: TGTGCCAGCAGTTCTGGGACTAGCGGGATGAATGAGCAGTTCTTC
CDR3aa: CASSSGTSGMNEQFF

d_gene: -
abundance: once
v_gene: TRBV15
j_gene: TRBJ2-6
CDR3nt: TGTGCCACCAGCACCGATAGCTCTGGGGCCAACGTCCTGACTTTC
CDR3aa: CATSTDSSGANVLTF

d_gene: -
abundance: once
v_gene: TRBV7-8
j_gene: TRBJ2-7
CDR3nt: TGTGCCAGCAGCCTAGAGGGCTCGGGTTCCTACGAGCAGTACTTC
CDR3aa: CASSLEGSGSYEQYF

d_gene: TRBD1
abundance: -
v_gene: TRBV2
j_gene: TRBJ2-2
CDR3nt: TGTGCCAGCAACGCCGGGACAGGGGGCCACACCGGGGAGCTGTTTTTT
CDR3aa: CASNAGTGGHTGELFF

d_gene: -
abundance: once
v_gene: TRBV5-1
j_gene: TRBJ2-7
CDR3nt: TGCGCCAGCAGCTTGACAGCAACCTACGAGCAGTACTTC
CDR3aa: CASSLTATYEQYF

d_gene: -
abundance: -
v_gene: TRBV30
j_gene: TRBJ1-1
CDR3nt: TGTGCCTGGAGTATCTACACAGGGTTGAACACTGAAGCTTTCTTT
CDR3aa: CAWSIYTGLNTEAFF

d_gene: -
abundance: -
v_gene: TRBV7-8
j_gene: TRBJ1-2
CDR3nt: TGTGCCAGCAGCTTCGGCAGCCTTTGGTATGGCTACACCTTC
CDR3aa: CASSFGSLWYGYTF

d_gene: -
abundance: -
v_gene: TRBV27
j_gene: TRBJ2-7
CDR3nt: TGTGCCAGCAGTTTGGGCAGCTCTCTTCCCTACGAGCAGTACTTC
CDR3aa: CASSLGSSLPYEQYF

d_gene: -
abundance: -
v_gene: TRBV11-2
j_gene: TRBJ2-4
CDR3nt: TGTGCCAGCAGCTTAGTGGGGGCAGAAAGTATAGCCAAAATCATTCAGTACTTC
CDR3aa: CASSLVGAESIAKIIQYF

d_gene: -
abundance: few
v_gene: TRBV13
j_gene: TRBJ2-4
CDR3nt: TGTGCCAGCAGCTCAACATCGGGCATTCAGTACTTC
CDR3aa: CASSSTSGIQYF

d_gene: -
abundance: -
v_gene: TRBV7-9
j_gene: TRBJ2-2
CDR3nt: TGTGCCAGCAGCGGGACGAACGAACCCGGGGAGCTGTTTTTT
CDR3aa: CASSGTNEPGELFF

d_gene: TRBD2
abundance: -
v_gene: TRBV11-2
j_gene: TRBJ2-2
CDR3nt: TGTGCCAGCAGTCGCGGGGGGCAAACCGGGGAGCTGTTTTTT
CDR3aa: CASSRGGQTGELFF

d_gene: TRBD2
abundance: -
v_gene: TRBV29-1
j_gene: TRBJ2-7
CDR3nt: TGCAGCGTACGGGCGGCTAGCGGGGGGCGCCTGACCTACGAGCAGTACTTC
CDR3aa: CSVRAASGGRLTYEQYF

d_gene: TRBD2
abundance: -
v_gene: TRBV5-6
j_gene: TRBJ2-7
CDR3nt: TGTGCCAGCAGCTTGACTAGCGGGGAGATCTACGAGCAGTACTTC
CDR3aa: CASSLTSGEIYEQYF

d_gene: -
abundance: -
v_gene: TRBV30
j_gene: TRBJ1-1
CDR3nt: TGTGCCTGGAGTGTAGACGGAGGGGAAGCTTTCTTT
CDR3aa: CAWSVDGGEAFF

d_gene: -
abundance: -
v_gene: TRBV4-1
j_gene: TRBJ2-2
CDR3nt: TGCGCCAGCAGCCAAGCGAACGGCGGGGAGCTGTTTTTT
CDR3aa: CASSQANGGELFF

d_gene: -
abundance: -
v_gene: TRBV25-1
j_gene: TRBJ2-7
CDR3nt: TGTGCTACGTACGGGGGGCCCTCCTACGAGCAGTACTTC
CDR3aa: CATYGGPSYEQYF

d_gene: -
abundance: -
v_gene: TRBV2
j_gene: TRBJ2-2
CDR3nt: TGTGCCAGCACCAAACTGAGGTCTTCGAACACCGGGGAGCTGTTTTTT
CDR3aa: CASTKLRSSNTGELFF

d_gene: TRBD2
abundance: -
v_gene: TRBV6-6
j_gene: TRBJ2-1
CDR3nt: TGTGCCAGCAGTTACGGGACTAGCGGGGAAAGTGAGCAGTTCTTC
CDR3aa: CASSYGTSGESEQFF

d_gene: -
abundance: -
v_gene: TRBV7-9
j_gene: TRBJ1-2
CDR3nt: TGTGCCAGCAGCCTGGTGGACTATTCCTATGGCTACACCTTC
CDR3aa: CASSLVDYSYGYTF

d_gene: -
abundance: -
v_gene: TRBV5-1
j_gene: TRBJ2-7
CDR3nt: TGCGCCAGCAGCTTGACTTCTTCCTACGAGCAGTACTTC
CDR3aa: CASSLTSSYEQYF

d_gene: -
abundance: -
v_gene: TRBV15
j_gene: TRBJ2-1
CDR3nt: TGTGCCACCAGCCCAGGGGGTAGCGGGAACTCCTACAATGAGCAGTTCTTC
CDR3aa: CATSPGGSGNSYNEQFF

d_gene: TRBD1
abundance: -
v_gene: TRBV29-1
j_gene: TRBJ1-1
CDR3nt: TGCAGCGTTGATCAAGGCGGGACAGACACGTTTCACACTGAAGCTTTCTTT
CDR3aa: CSVDQGGTDTFHTEAFF

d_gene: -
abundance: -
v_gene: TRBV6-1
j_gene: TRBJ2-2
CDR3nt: TGTGCCAGCAACTGGGATGCAGGGAACACCGGGGAGCTGTTTTTT
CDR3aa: CASNWDAGNTGELFF

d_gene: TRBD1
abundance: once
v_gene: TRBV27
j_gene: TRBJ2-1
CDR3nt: TGTGCCAGCAGTTTATTTGGGACAGCCTCCTACAATGAGCAGTTCTTC
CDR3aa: CASSLFGTASYNEQFF

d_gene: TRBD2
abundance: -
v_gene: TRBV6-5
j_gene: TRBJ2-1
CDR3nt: TGTGCCAGCATGGCGGGGGGCGCCTACAATGAGCAGTTCTTC
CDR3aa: CASMAGGAYNEQFF